This is a list of T cell receptor beta chains from one sample in a study of blood T cell repertoires in COVID-19. Some clones are missing from TCRdb's copy, which holds only in-frame ones; the method was immunoSEQ multiplex PCR. Of about 30,000 clones in the sample, around 88% were seen once. Sample: peripheral blood. All receptors derive from a human donor in a cohort sampled during active COVID-19. Both conserved end residues are part of each CDR3. The D gene is left open where the match is weak. The listing skips clone size in some rows; elsewhere it reads once, few, many or a size class.

abundance,j_gene,v_gene,d_gene,CDR3nt,CDR3aa
.,TRBJ1-1,TRBV10-2,.,TGCGCCAGCACAGCGGCCAGCTACACTGAAGCTTTCTTT,CASTAASYTEAFF
.,TRBJ1-2,TRBV4-1,TRBD1,TGCGCCAGCAGCCAGTTTTACCGGGACAGGATCATCTATGGCTACACCTTC,CASSQFYRDRIIYGYTF
.,TRBJ1-2,TRBV5-1,.,TGCGCCAGCAGCTTGGTCCTTCCTGATGGCTACACCTTC,CASSLVLPDGYTF
.,TRBJ2-7,TRBV4-2,TRBD2,TGTGCCAGCAGCCAAGATCGCGGGGGTTACGAGCAGTACTTC,CASSQDRGGYEQYF
.,TRBJ2-1,TRBV5-1,TRBD2,TGCGCCAGCAGCTTGGTGGTGGGGGGGAACTACAATGAGCAGTTCTTC,CASSLVVGGNYNEQFF
.,TRBJ2-7,TRBV6-1,.,TGTGCCAGCAGTGAAGCCTACGACAGTTTCTACGAGCAGTACTTC,CASSEAYDSFYEQYF
.,TRBJ2-1,TRBV7-3,TRBD2,TGTGCCAGCAGCGACGCAGCACTAGCGGGGGGCTACAATGAGCAGTTCTTC,CASSDAALAGGYNEQFF
.,TRBJ2-7,TRBV5-6,TRBD2,TGTGCCAGCAGCCTGCCGGGACTAGCGACATACGAGCAGTACTTC,CASSLPGLATYEQYF
.,TRBJ1-1,TRBV2,.,TGTGCCAGCGGCGGACTCACGAACACTGAAGCTTTCTTT,CASGGLTNTEAFF
.,TRBJ2-3,TRBV5-4,.,TGTGCCAGCAGTCGGCAGGGGGGTCGCACAGATACGCAGTATTTT,CASSRQGGRTDTQYF
.,TRBJ2-7,TRBV11-3,TRBD1,TGTGCCAGCAGCTTAGCCCAGGGGGAGACCTACGAGCAGTACTTC,CASSLAQGETYEQYF
.,TRBJ1-4,TRBV11-2,.,TGTGCCAGCAGCTCTTGGCGGGGAGGTGGTGAAAAACTGTTTTTT,CASSSWRGGGEKLFF
.,TRBJ2-7,TRBV7-8,.,TGTGCCAGCAGCCCTAGGCCGTCGGGTCTATACGAGCAGTACTTC,CASSPRPSGLYEQYF
.,TRBJ1-5,TRBV30,.,TGTGCCTGGAGTCTATATAGCAATCAGCCCCAGCATTTT,CAWSLYSNQPQHF
.,TRBJ2-5,TRBV3-1/TRBV3-2,TRBD1,TGTGCCAGCAGCTCAAGCAGGGGGCCACAAGAGACCCAGTACTTC,CASSSSRGPQETQYF
.,TRBJ1-1,TRBV19,.,TGTGCCAGTAGTCCCGGAACCTACGGTACTTCGGGAGCTTTCTTT,CASSPGTYGTSGAFF
.,TRBJ2-3,TRBV11-2,TRBD1,TGTGCCAGCAGCCAACAGGGGTTTAGCACAGATACGCAGTATTTT,CASSQQGFSTDTQYF
.,TRBJ1-2,TRBV6-5,.,TGTGCCAGCAGTACCCTTAGGCAGGGGAACTATGGCTACACCTTC,CASSTLRQGNYGYTF
.,TRBJ2-3,TRBV5-5,TRBD2,TGTGCCAGCAGCCACCCTAGCGGGGGGCCAGATACGCAGTATTTT,CASSHPSGGPDTQYF
.,TRBJ2-3,TRBV5-1,.,TGCGCCAGCAGCTTGTGGCGAGGGGCCAACGCGGGAATAACAGATACGCAGTATTTT,CASSLWRGANAGITDTQYF
.,TRBJ2-1,TRBV30,.,TGTGCCTGGAGTAAGGGGCTCTCCTACAATGAGCAGTTCTTC,CAWSKGLSYNEQFF
.,TRBJ1-1,TRBV6-5,.,TGTGCCAGCAGTATGGACAGTCTGAACACTGAAGCTTTCTTT,CASSMDSLNTEAFF
.,TRBJ2-7,TRBV5-6,.,TGTGCCAGCAGCTTGGTTGAGGGGGCGGGGGAGCAGTACTTC,CASSLVEGAGEQYF
.,TRBJ2-7,TRBV7-2,.,TGTGCCAGCAGCTCAATGGCGGGCGCCTACGAGCAGTACTTC,CASSSMAGAYEQYF
few,TRBJ1-1,TRBV10-3,.,TGTGCCATCAGTCCGAGCGGGGGGCACACTGAAGCTTTCTTT,CAISPSGGHTEAFF
.,TRBJ2-3,TRBV19,TRBD1,TGTGCCAGTAGTATGGGCAGGGGGACAGATACGCAGTATTTT,CASSMGRGTDTQYF
.,TRBJ1-1,TRBV7-6,TRBD1,TGTGCCAGCAGACCAATAACAGGGGGCCGGAGCACTGAAGCTTTCTTT,CASRPITGGRSTEAFF
.,TRBJ2-7,TRBV2,TRBD2,TGTGCCAGCAGTAATAGCGGGGTCTCCTACGAGCAGTACTTC,CASSNSGVSYEQYF
.,TRBJ2-7,TRBV11-2,.,TGTGCCAGCAGCCCAATTCCATACGAGCAGTACTTC,CASSPIPYEQYF
.,TRBJ1-5,TRBV6-5,TRBD1,TGTGCCAGCATCTTAAACAGGGGGCTTCAGCCCCAGCATTTT,CASILNRGLQPQHF
.,TRBJ1-2,TRBV30,.,TGTGCCTGGACACCGGGGGGGTATGGCTACACCTTC,CAWTPGGYGYTF